This TCR beta chain was observed in a study of naive and memory T cell subsets. Trimming at V came to 1 base and at J to 3 bases, leaving 8 bases not matched to a gene. The CDR3 is made up of 18 amino acids. CDR1 and CDR2 from the germline V gene are SNHLY and FYNNEI. This clonotype was recorded many times. An equimolar mix of two oligonucleotides served as the beta constant-region primer for TRBC1 and TRBC2. Four rounds of PCR amplified the ligated cDNA using nested alpha and beta constant-region primers plus SP2. TCRdb re-called the UMI-ligation and nested PCR reads with MiXCR, one entry per CDR3 protein. The sample holds tens of thousands of distinct CDR3 sequences, about 10% seen once.

This receptor was taken from a human donor in good health. The V call is TRBV2, the J call TRBJ2-2; the match to TRBD1 covers 10 bases. The sample consisted of naive CD8+ T cells from blood. CDR3 DNA sequence: TGTGCCAGCAGTGAAGTTGTTGGGACAGGGGAGCACACCGGGGAGCTGTTTTTT. It specifies CASSEVVGTGEHTGELFF. Supplemented by reference TRBV2 and TRBJ2-2, the full variable domain reads EPEVTQTPSHQVTQMGQEVILRCVPISNHLYFYWYRQILGQKVEFLVSFYNNEISEKSEIFDDQFSVERPDGSNFTLKIRSTKLEDSAMYFCASSEVVGTGEHTGELFFGEGSRLTVL.